Here is one TCR beta chain with its context. No cognate antigen has been identified for it. One base away there is no much larger clone; base qualities are not given. These data come from a study of T-cell memory formation after mild COVID-19 (dated by TCRdb to the early 2020s). General notes on the study: Most TCR sequence clusters were specific to one of the two donors. Two young, previously healthy adult volunteers made up the cohort, one male and one female. Longitudinal TCRalpha and TCRbeta repertoire sequencing tracked T-cell clones expanding and contracting after mild COVID-19 in a couple of donors.

Trimming takes 5 bases off V and 7 bases off J; junction bases not matched to a gene: 16. As encoded in the germline V gene (reference sequence), CDR1 is LNHDA while CDR2 is SQIVND. Its CDR3 holds 17 amino acids, cysteine through phenylalanine. The entry retains the CDR3 DNA only, 51 bases that are in frame from base 1. TCRdb names Illumina NovaSeq 6000 as the instrument used. TCRalpha and TCRbeta cDNA libraries were built by 5'RACE with constant-segment primers, adding sample barcodes and unique molecular identifiers. RNA was extracted from every sample with Trizol reagent. The libraries were amplified in two PCR steps, and the second step added a second sample barcode and Illumina TruSeq adapters. Sequencing of libraries was performed on an Illumina NovaSeq with 2 x 150 bp paired-end reads. On the study's bioinformatics: The reads were demultiplexed and collapsed into UMI-guided consensus sequences using migec v1.2.7. Using mixcr v2.1.11, UMI consensuses were aligned to TRA and TRB V and J templates and then assembled into clonotypes. Clonotypes were classified as expanded or contracted when called significant by both edgeR and NoisET, with noise models trained on biological replicates. For edgeR calls, a false discovery rate-adjusted p below 0.01 and a log2 fold-change threshold of 1 were applied. As an exploratory analysis of dynamics, max-normalized trajectories of the 1000 most abundant clonotypes were examined with PCA combined with hierarchical clustering. Separately sequenced CD4+ and CD8+ repertoires were used to assign the CD4 or CD8 phenotype of responding clones. The public reads were run again by TCRdb, first through fastp at Q25 and then through MiXCR, and only productive beta chains were kept. Each CDR3 protein gets just one entry, which takes the most common genes and DNA from the rows behind it. TCRdb, not the authors, supplied the V and J calls. The sample data list some 600,000 distinct CDR3 sequences, and about 18% of these were observed just once. The ten largest clones represent roughly 8.2% of the sample.

Findings and caveats that apply to the study as a whole: Clones contracting from day 15 to 85 had balanced CD4/CD8 phenotypes, while a second wave expanding from day 15 to 37 was biased towards CD4+. Contracting CD4+ clones appeared mostly in the CM and EM memory subsets, whereas CD8+ clones were enriched in EMRA. Only two mild cases were covered in the study, and larger cohorts including severe cases with pre-infection samples were considered necessary. Some responding clones were detected in pre-infection memory, suggesting pre-existing cross-reactive memory T cells joined the SARS-CoV-2 response. SARS-CoV-2 specificity was not confirmed for the second-wave clones peaking on day 37.

PBMCs were isolated by Ficoll-Paque density gradient centrifugation. The receptor comes from an adult woman who had mild COVID-19 (a few samples of this study predate the infection). The sample titles of this study are shuffled in the database, so cell type and time point are left out; the donor was told from shared clones. Here the chain combines TRBV19 and TRBJ2-2, with TRBD1 identical over 7 junction bases. Sample: PBMCs or a T cell subset sorted from them (not recorded which). Here is the DNA: TGTGCCAGTAGTTCCGCGGACAGGACTGCAGTTGGCGGGGAGCTGTTTTTT. The resulting protein is CASSSADRTAVGGELFF.